Below, 2 T cell receptor beta chains from the same sample are listed, as sequenced in a study of post-analysis software for immune sequencing data (dated by TCRdb to the mid-2010s). The library was produced with PCR. Instrument used: Illumina HiSeq 2500. To reduce PCR and sequencing biases, unique molecular identifiers were built into the TCR beta cDNA libraries. TCRdb redid the processing of the public reads, applying fastp at Q25 and MiXCR, and retained in-frame beta chains. Rows are unified per CDR3 protein, each entry keeping the most common DNA and genes. A total of hundreds of thousands of distinct CDR3 sequences appear in this sample, about 27% of them only once. The ten largest make up 0.56% of the sample. Study-level results and caveats: Four to six TRBV segments, including TRBV5-6, TRBV5-1 and TRBV20-1, were significantly more frequent in patients than controls.

Antigen specificity for these receptors is unknown. Input material: blood. The receptors originated from a girl under 18 with multiple sclerosis.

The chain combines TRBV3-1 with TRBJ2-5; 7 bases align to TRBD2. In germline, CDR1 is LGHDT, CDR2 YNNKEL (reference sequence). CDR3 size: 16 residues. J was trimmed by 7 bases and V by 0 bases; bases with no gene match: 11. The CDR3 nucleotides are TGTGCCAGCAGCCAAGATGTGAGCGGGGTTGGCGGGACCCAGTACTTC. It yields the protein CASSQDVSGVGGTQYF.

The V gene is TRBV28, the J gene TRBJ1-5; D is unclear. This CDR3 is 13 amino acids long. CDR1 and CDR2 from the germline V gene are MDHEN and SYDVKM. Trimming took off 8 bases at V and 10 bases at J, with 18 bases between the two ends. The CDR3 DNA is TGTGCCAGCCTGCCGACATACATGTCCCCCCAGCATTTT. It translates to CASLPTYMSPQHF.